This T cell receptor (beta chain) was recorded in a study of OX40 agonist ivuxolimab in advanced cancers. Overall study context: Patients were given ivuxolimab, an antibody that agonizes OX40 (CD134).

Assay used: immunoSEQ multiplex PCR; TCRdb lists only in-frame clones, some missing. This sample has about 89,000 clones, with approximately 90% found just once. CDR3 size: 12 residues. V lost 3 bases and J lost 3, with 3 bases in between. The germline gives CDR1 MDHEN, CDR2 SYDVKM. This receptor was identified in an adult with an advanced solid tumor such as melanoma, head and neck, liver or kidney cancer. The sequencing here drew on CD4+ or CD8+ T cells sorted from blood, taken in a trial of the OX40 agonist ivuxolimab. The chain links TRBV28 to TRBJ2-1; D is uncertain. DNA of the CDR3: TGTGCCAGCAGTTTCAGCTACAATGAGCAGTTCTTC. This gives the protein CASSFSYNEQFF.